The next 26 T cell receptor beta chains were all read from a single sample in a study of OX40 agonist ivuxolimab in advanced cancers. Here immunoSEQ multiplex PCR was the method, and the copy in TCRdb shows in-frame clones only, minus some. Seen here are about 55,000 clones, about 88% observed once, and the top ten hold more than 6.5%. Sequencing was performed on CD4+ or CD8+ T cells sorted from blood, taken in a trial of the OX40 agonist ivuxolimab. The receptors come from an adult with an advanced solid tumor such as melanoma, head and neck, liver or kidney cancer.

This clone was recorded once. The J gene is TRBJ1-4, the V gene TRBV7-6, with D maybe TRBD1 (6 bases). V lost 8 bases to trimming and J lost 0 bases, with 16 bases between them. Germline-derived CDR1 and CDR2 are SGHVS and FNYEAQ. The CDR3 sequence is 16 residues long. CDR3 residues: CASRLSSGATNEKLFF. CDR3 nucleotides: TGTGCCAGCCGCCTATCTTCAGGGGCAACTAATGAAAAACTGTTTTTT.

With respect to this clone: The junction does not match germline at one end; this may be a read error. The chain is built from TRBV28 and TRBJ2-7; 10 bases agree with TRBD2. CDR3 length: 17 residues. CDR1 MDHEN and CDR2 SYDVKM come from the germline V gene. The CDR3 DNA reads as TGTACCAGCAGGCCGGGACTAGCGAGTTTTTTCTCCTACGAGCAGTACTTC. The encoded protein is CTSRPGLASFFSYEQYF.

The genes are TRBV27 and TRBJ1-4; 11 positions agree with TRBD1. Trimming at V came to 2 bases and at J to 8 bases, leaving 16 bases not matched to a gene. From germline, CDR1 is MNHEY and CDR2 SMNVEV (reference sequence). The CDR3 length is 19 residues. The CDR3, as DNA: TGTGCCAGCAGTTTACGTACGGGGCTCCCGGGACAGGGGGGGGAAAAACTGTTTTTT. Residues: CASSLRTGLPGQGGEKLFF.

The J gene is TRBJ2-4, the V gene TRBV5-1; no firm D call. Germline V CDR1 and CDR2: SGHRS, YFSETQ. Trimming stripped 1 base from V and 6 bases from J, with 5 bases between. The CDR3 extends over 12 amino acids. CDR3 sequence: CASSLSGNIQYF. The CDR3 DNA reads TGCGCCAGCAGCTTGTCAGGAAACATTCAGTACTTC. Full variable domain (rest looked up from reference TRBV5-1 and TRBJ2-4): KAGVTQTPRYLIKTRGQQVTLSCSPISGHRSVSWYQQTPGQGLQFLFEYFSETQRNKGNFPGRFSGRQFSNSRSEMNVSTLELGDSALYLCASSLSGNIQYFGAGTRLSVL.

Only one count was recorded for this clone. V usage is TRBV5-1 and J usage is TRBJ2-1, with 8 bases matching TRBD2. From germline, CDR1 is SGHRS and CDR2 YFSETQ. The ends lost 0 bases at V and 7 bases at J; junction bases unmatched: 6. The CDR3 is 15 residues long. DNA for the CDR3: TGCGCCAGCAGCTTGGTAGCGGGAAGGGGAAATGAGCAGTTCTTC. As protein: CASSLVAGRGNEQFF. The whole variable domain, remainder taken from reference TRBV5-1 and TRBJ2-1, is KAGVTQTPRYLIKTRGQQVTLSCSPISGHRSVSWYQQTPGQGLQFLFEYFSETQRNKGNFPGRFSGRQFSNSRSEMNVSTLELGDSALYLCASSLVAGRGNEQFFGPGTRLTVL.

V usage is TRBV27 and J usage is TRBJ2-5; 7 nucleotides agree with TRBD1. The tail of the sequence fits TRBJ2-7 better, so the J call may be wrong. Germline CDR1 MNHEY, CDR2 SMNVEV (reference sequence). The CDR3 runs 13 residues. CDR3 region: CASSFRGPYEQYF. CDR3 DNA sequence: TGTGCCAGCAGTTTTAGGGGGCCCTACGAGCAGTACTTC.

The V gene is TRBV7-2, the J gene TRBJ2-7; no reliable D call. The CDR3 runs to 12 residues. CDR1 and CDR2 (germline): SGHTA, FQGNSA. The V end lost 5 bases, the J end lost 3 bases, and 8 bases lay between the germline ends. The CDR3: CASSPSYYEQYF. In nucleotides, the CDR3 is TGTGCCAGCAGCCCTTCCTACTACGAGCAGTACTTC. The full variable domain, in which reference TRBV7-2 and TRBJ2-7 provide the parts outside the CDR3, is GAGVSQSPSNKVTEKGKDVELRCDPISGHTALYWYRQSLGQGLEFLIYFQGNSAPDKSGLPSDRFSAERTGGSVSTLTIQRTQQEDSAVYLCASSPSYYEQYFGPGTRLTVT.

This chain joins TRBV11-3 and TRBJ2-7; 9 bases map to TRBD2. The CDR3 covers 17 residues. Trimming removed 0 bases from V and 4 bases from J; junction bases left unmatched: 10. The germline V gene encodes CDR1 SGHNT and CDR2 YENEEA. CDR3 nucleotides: TGTGCCAGCAGCTTAGATCGGGAGCGGGAGGTGTTTTACGAGCAGTACTTC. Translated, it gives CASSLDREREVFYEQYF.

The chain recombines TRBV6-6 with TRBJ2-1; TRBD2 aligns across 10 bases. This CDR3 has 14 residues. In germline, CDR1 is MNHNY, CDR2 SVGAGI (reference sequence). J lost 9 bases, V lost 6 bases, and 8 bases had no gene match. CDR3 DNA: TGTGCCAGCAGGCACCTAGCGGGAGAACGTGAGCAGTTCTTC. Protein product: CASRHLAGEREQFF.

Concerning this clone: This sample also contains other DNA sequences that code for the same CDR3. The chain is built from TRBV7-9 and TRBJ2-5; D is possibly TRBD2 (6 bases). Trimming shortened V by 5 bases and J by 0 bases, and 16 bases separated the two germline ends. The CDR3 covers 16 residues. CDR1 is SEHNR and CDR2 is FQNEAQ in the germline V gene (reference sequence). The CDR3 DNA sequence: TGTGCCAGCAGCACACGAGCGGGTATTAACCAAGAGACCCAGTACTTC. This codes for CASSTRAGINQETQYF. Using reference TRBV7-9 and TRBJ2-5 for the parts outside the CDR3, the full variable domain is DTGVSQNPRHKITKRGQNVTFRCDPISEHNRLYWYRQTLGQGPEFLTYFQNEAQLEKSRLLSDRFSAERPKGSFSTLEIQRTEQGDSAMYLCASSTRAGINQETQYFGPGTRLLVL.

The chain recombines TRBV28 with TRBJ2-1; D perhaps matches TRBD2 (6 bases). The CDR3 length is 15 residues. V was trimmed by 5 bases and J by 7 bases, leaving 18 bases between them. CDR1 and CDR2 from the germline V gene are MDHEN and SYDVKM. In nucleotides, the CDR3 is TGTGCCAGCAGTAGTGTCGGGAGATTGAGGAATGAGCAGTTCTTC. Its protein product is CASSSVGRLRNEQFF.

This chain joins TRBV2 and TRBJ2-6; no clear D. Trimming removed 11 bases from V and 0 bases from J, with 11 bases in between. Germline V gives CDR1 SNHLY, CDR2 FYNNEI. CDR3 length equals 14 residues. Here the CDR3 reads CAGNSDSGANVLTF. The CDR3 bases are TGTGCCGGTAATTCTGACTCTGGGGCCAACGTCCTGACTTTC.

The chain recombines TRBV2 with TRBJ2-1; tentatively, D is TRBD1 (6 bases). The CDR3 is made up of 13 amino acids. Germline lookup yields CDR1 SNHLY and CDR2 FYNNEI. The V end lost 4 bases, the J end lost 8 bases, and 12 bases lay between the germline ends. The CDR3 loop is CASSGGQGDEQFF. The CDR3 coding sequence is TGTGCCAGCAGTGGGGGGCAGGGAGATGAGCAGTTCTTC.

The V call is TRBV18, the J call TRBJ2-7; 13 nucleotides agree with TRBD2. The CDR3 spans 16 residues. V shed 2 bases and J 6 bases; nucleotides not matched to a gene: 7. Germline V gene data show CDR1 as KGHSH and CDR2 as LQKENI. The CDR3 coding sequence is TGTGCCAGCTCACCATACACAGGACTAGCGGGAGCCGAGCAGTACTTC. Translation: CASSPYTGLAGAEQYF.

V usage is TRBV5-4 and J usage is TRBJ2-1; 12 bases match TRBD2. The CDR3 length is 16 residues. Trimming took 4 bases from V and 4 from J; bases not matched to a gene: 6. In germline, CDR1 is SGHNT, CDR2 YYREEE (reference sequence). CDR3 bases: TGTGCCAGCAGCGGAGGACTAGCGGGACCTTACAATGAGCAGTTCTTC. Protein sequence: CASSGGLAGPYNEQFF.

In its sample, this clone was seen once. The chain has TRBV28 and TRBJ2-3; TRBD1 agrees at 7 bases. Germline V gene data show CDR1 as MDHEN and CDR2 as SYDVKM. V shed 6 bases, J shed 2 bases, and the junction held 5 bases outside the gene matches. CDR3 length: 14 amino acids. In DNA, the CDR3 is TGTGCCAGCAGCCAGGGACAGCCCACAGATACGCAGTATTTT. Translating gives CASSQGQPTDTQYF.

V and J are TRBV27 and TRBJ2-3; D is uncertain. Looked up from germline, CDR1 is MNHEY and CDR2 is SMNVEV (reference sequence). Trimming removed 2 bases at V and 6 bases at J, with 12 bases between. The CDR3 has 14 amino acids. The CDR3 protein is CASSLRRLPDTQYF. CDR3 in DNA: TGTGCCAGCAGTTTACGTCGTCTCCCGGATACGCAGTATTTT.

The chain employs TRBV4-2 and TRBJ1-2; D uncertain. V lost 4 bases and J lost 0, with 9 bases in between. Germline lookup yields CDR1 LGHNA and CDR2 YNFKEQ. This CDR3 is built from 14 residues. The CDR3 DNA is TGTGCCAGCAGCCCCCTCACAGCTAACTATGGCTACACCTTC. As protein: CASSPLTANYGYTF.

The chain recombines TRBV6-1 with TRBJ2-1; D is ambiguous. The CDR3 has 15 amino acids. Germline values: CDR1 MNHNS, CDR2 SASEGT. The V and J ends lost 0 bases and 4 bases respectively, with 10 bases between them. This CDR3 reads CASSEAPAPYNEQFF. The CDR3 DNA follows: TGTGCCAGCAGTGAAGCGCCCGCTCCTTACAATGAGCAGTTCTTC.

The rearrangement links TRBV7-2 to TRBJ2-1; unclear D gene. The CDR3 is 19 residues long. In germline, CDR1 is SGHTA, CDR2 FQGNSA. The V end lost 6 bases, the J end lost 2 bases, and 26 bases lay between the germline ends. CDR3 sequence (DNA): TGTGCCAGCAGTCCCGGGTTGTGGGCAACGACCCAAACCTACAATGAGCAGTTCTTC. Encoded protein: CASSPGLWATTQTYNEQFF.

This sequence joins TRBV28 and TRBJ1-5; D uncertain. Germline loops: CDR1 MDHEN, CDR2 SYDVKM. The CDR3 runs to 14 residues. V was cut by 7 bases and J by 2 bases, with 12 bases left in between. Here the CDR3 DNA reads TGTGCCAGCACACGTGGGCAGGGCAATCAGCCCCAGCATTTT. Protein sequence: CASTRGQGNQPQHF.

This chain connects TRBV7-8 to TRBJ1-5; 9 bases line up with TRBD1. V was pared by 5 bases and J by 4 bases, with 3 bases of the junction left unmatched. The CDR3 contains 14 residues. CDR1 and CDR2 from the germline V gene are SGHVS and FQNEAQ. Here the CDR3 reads CASSADRGNQPQHF. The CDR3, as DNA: TGTGCCAGCAGCGCGGACAGGGGTAATCAGCCCCAGCATTTT.

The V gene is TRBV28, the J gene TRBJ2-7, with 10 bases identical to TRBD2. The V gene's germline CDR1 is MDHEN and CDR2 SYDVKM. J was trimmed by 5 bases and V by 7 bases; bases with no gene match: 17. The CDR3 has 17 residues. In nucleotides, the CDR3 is TGTGCCAGCATCCTGTCGGGGCTAGCGGGAGTTGGCCACGAGCAGTACTTC. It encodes CASILSGLAGVGHEQYF. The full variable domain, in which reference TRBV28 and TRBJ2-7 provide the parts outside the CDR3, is DVKVTQSSRYLVKRTGEKVFLECVQDMDHENMFWYRQDPGLGLRLIYFSYDVKMKEKGDIPEGYSVSREKKERFSLILESASTNQTSMYLCASILSGLAGVGHEQYFGPGTRLTVT.

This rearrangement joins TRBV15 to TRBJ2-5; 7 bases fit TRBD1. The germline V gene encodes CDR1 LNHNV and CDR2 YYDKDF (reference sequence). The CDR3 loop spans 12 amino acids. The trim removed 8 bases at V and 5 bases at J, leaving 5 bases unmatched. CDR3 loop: CATSSRGETQYF. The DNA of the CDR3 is TGTGCCACCTCGAGCAGGGGGGAGACCCAGTACTTC.

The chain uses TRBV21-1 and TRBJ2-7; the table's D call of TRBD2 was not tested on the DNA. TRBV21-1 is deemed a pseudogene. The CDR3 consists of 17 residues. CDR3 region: CASSLEELADLPYEQYF. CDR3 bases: TGTGCCAGCAGCCTAGAGGAGCTAGCGGACCTTCCCTACGAGCAGTACTTC.

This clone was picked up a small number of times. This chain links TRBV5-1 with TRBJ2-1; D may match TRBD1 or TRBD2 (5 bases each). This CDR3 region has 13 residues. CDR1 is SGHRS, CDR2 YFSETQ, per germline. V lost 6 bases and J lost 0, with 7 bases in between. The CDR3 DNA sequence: TGCGCCAGCAAGGGGAGCTCCTACAATGAGCAGTTCTTC. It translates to CASKGSSYNEQFF.